The 4 T cell receptor beta chains below come from one sample, sequenced in a study of beta chain features in type 1 diabetes. Study outcomes and limitations: Patients with Type 1 diabetes showed moderately but significantly shorter TCRB CDR3s in all four CD4+ subsets.

No antigen is known for these receptors. Of the isolated RNA, all was reverse transcribed, and so the sequenced material was expressed TCRB transcripts. Data came from immunoSEQ multiplex PCR; TCRdb stores just in-frame clones and leaves some out. The sample shows approximately 170,000 clones, approximately 7.8% of them seen only once. The sequenced sample was central memory CD4+ T cells from blood. All receptors derive from a woman aged 40 to 49 with type 1 diabetes.

This chain links TRBV5-4 with TRBJ2-6; D uncertain. This CDR3 spans 16 amino acids. V was trimmed by 4 bases and J by 0 bases, leaving 11 bases between them. Germline V gene data show CDR1 as SGHNT and CDR2 as YYREEE (reference sequence). This chain's CDR3 is CASSPEPSSGANVLTF. In DNA form, the CDR3 reads TGTGCCAGCAGCCCGGAGCCTAGCTCTGGGGCCAACGTCCTGACTTTC.

This chain uses TRBV7-9 with TRBJ2-1; unclear D gene. Trimming removed 6 bases at V and 0 bases at J, with 12 bases between. The CDR3 has 15 amino acids. Germline V gives CDR1 SEHNR, CDR2 FQNEAQ (reference sequence). The CDR3 sequence: CASSGDESSYNEQFF. DNA of the CDR3: TGTGCCAGCAGTGGAGACGAAAGCTCCTACAATGAGCAGTTCTTC.

This chain uses TRBV18 with TRBJ2-1; 8 bases are shared with TRBD1. Germline V lookup: CDR1 KGHSH, CDR2 LQKENI. The junction had 2 bases not matched to a gene; V was cut back by 4 bases and J by 0 bases. The CDR3 length is 15 residues. The CDR3: CASSLDRDSYNEQFF. The CDR3 DNA follows: TGTGCCAGCTCACTGGACAGGGACTCCTACAATGAGCAGTTCTTC. The variable domain in full, completed from reference TRBV18 and TRBJ2-1, reads NAGVMQNPRHLVRRRGQEARLRCSPMKGHSHVYWYRQLPEEGLKFMVYLQKENIIDESGMPKERFSAEFPKEGPSILRIQQVVRGDSAAYFCASSLDRDSYNEQFFGPGTRLTVL.

The chain carries TRBV28 and TRBJ2-1, with 8 bases identical to TRBD2. Germline CDR1 is MDHEN and CDR2 is SYDVKM. The CDR3 covers 14 residues. Germline trimming cut 6 bases from V and 4 bases from J; bases unmatched to any gene: 5. The CDR3 DNA reads as TGTGCCAGCAGGTCTAGCGGGCCTTACAATGAGCAGTTCTTC. Amino acids: CASRSSGPYNEQFF.